The present T cell receptor (beta chain) was sequenced within a study of radiotherapy plus CTLA-4 blockade in lung cancer. Study-level information: Patients showed objective responses in roughly 18% of cases and disease control in approximately 28%.

CDR1 and CDR2 from the germline V gene are SGDLS and YYNGEE. With 3 bases clipped from V and 5 bases from J, the junction kept 7 bases outside the gene matches. The CDR3 totals 15 residues. A note on this clone: Its target is unknown.

Ipilimumab CTLA-4 blockade and focal radiation were given to patients with chemo-refractory metastatic non-small-cell lung cancer. Produced via immunoSEQ multiplex PCR; TCRdb's table is partial and in-frame only. Of 13,000 to 15,000 clones in the sample, approximately 87% were seen once. Study-wide results and limits: Expansion of tumor-derived TCR clones was observed in blood after radiotherapy plus ipilimumab. Early shifts in blood T cell clones, with interferon-beta, reportedly predicted response best.

This specimen was peripheral blood, taken from a patient treated with radiotherapy plus ipilimumab. The clonotype was recovered from a human donor with non-small cell lung cancer that progressed on radiotherapy plus ipilimumab. Some clones in this sample may be carry-over from other donors' samples. This sequence joins TRBV9 and TRBJ2-7; 11 bases match TRBD1. In DNA form, the CDR3 reads TGTGCCAGCAGCGCAGGACAGGGGGCTTTGGACGAGCAGTACTTC. Its translation is CASSAGQGALDEQYF. Full variable domain (missing parts from reference TRBV9 and TRBJ2-7): DSGVTQTPKHLITATGQRVTLRCSPRSGDLSVYWYQQSLDQGLQFLIQYYNGEERAKGNILERFSAQQFPDLHSELNLSSLELGDSALYFCASSAGQGALDEQYFGPGTRLTVT.